This record looks at one T cell receptor (beta chain) sequence and its context. The data were taken from a study of blood T cell repertoires in COVID-19. Study overall: Acute and convalescent COVID-19 specimens originated in the United States, Italy and Spain. From T cells, B-cell-depleted T cells, or PBMCs came the material, which was cDNA or gDNA.

As originally analysed: Nucleated cell number was recorded as an estimate derived from reference gene primer amplification. Generated by immunoSEQ multiplex PCR, the TCRdb table keeps only in-frame clones and is missing some. V, J and clone size reflect that table, while D and trimming were determined from the DNA. The data contain 110,000 or so clones, around 84% of them singletons. With V trimmed by 7 bases and J by 6 bases, 12 bases remained unmatched. The CDR3 loop spans 15 amino acids. Germline V gene data show CDR1 as SNHLY and CDR2 as FYNNEI. The sequencing input was peripheral blood. V usage is TRBV2 and J usage is TRBJ2-1, with TRBD2 matching over 7 bases. This receptor was identified in a man aged 35 to 55 with acute or convalescent COVID-19. CDR3 residues: CASIEVLAASNEQFF. The CDR3 DNA follows: TGTGCCAGCATAGAGGTGCTAGCGGCGAGCAATGAGCAGTTCTTC.